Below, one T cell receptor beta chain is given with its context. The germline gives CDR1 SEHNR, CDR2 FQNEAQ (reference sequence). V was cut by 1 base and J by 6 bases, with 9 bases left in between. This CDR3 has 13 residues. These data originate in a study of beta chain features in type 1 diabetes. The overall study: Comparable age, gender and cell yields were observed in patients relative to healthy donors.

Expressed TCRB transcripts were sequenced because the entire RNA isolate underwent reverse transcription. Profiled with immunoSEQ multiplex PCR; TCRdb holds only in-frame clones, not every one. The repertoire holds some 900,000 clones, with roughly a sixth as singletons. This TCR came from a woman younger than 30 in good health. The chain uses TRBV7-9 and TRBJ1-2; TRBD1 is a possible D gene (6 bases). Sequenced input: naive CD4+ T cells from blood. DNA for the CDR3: TGTGCCAGCAGCTTAGAGGCAGGGGATGGCTACACCTTC. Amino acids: CASSLEAGDGYTF.